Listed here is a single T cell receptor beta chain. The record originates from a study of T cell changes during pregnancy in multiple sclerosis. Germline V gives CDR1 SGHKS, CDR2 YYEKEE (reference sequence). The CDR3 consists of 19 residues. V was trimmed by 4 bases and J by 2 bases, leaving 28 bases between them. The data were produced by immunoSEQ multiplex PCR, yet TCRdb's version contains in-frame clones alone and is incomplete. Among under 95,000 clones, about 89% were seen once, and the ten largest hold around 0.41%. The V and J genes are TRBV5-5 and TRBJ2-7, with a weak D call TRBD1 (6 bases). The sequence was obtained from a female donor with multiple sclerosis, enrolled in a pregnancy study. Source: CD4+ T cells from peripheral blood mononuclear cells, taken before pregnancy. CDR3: CASSPFPNHGDTFTYEQYF. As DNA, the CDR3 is TGTGCCAGCAGCCCGTTTCCGAACCATGGGGACACTTTTACCTACGAGCAGTACTTC.